Listed here are 10 T cell receptor beta chains from one sample, sequenced in a study of T cells after yellow fever vaccination. TCRdb re-called the 5' RACE reads through MiXCR, storing one row per CDR3 protein. The sample consists of about 400,000 distinct CDR3 sequences, 6.2% of them appearing once. Sequenced here: PBMCs, sampled 5 days after the yellow fever booster vaccination. The receptors shown here come from a young man who received the YFV17D yellow fever vaccine.

The sample holds a few counts of this clonotype. The CDR3 DNA follows: TGCAGCGTGGCCGATTCAGAACTAGCGGGGGATTACAATGAGCAGTTCTTC. Encoded protein: CSVADSELAGDYNEQFF. The rearrangement uses TRBV29-1 and TRBJ2-1; 11 bases are shared with TRBD2. Germline CDR1 is SQVTM and CDR2 is ANQGSEA. After removal of 6 bases from V and 4 bases from J, the junction contained 14 bases not matched to a gene. The CDR3 length is 17 residues.

Turning to this clonotype: A read error may account for a junction end that differs from germline. The chain couples TRBV14 to TRBJ2-7; tentative D call: TRBD1 (5 bases). Germline values: CDR1 SGHDN, CDR2 FVKESK. The CDR3 spans 12 residues. CDR3 coding DNA: TGTGCCAGCAGCCAAGCAGGGATCTACATGCACTTC. Its protein is CASSQAGIYMHF.

This clonotype occurred many times. The chain links TRBV24-1 to TRBJ2-3; D is possibly TRBD1 or TRBD2 (5 bases each). This CDR3 region has 15 residues. V lost 4 bases to trimming and J lost 5 bases, with 15 bases between them. Per germline, CDR1 KGHDR and CDR2 SFDVKD. Here the CDR3 reads CATSDRRGGQDTQYF. CDR3 DNA: TGTGCCACCAGTGACCGCAGAGGAGGACAAGATACGCAGTATTTT.

This chain joins TRBV14 and TRBJ2-5; 9 bases match TRBD2. The CDR3 covers 13 residues. The V gene end was trimmed by 6 bases and the J gene end by 4 bases; junction bases not matched to a gene: 3. CDR1 SGHDN and CDR2 FVKESK come from the germline V gene. CDR3 protein: CASSPSGTETQYF. CDR3 nucleotide sequence: TGTGCCAGCAGTCCTAGCGGGACAGAGACCCAGTACTTC.

This clonotype was counted between two and nine times. This chain links TRBV5-1 with TRBJ2-7; D is perhaps TRBD1 (7 bases). V dropped 6 bases and J dropped 5 bases, with 15 bases sitting between them. Germline V CDR1 and CDR2: SGHRS, YFSETQ. The CDR3 has 13 residues. The CDR3: CASKQGGSHEQYF. The CDR3 bases are TGCGCCAGCAAGCAGGGGGGTAGCCACGAGCAGTACTTC.

This clonotype showed up just a few times. The chain combines TRBV29-1 with TRBJ2-1; D unclear. The CDR3 covers 13 residues. V was shortened by 7 bases and J by 6 bases, with 16 bases between the two germline ends. CDR1 is SQVTM and CDR2 is ANQGSEA in the germline V gene. The CDR3 loop reads CSAGPLMRNEQFF. The CDR3, as DNA: TGCAGCGCCGGCCCTCTAATGCGCAATGAGCAGTTCTTC.

The chain carries TRBV11-2 and TRBJ2-7, with 8 bases aligning to TRBD1. V trimming: 1 base; J trimming: 6 bases; junction bases outside the gene matches: 5. The V gene's germline CDR1 is SGHAT and CDR2 FQNNGV. The CDR3 spans 14 residues. The CDR3 bases are TGTGCCAGCAGCTTAGCCGGACAGGGTCTCGAGCAGTACTTC. Translating it yields CASSLAGQGLEQYF.

This clonotype was seen at least ten times. V and J are TRBV6-5 and TRBJ1-4; possibly TRBD1 for D (5 bases). The ends were cut back, 2 bases at V and 5 bases at J, with 12 bases in the middle. Germline lookup yields CDR1 MNHEY and CDR2 SVGAGI. The length of the CDR3 is 15 residues. CDR3 nucleotide sequence: TGTGCCAGCAGTTACGGCGGCAGGGTGAATGAAAAACTGTTTTTT. Residues: CASSYGGRVNEKLFF.

The rearrangement joins TRBV4-3 to TRBJ2-1, with D perhaps being TRBD1 or TRBD2 (6 bases each). Trimming removed 1 base at V and 11 bases at J, with 12 bases between. The CDR3 covers 13 residues. The germline CDR1 and CDR2 sequences are LGHNA and YSLEER. The CDR3 DNA sequence: TGCGCCAGCAGCCAAGCGGGGCGGGACAAGCAGTTCTTC. This codes for CASSQAGRDKQFF.

The V gene is TRBV4-2, the J gene TRBJ1-3; a weak D match, TRBD1 (6 bases). Germline-derived CDR1 and CDR2 are LGHNA and YNFKEQ. Trimming cost V 4 bases and J 2 bases, with 12 bases left between them. CDR3 length: 15 residues. CDR3 amino acids: CASSRRQEPGNTIYF. CDR3 DNA sequence: TGTGCCAGCAGCCGCCGACAGGAACCTGGAAACACCATATATTTT.